This record looks at one T cell receptor (beta chain) sequence and its context. The target antigen is unknown. CDR3 length equals 13 residues. V lost 2 bases and J lost 7, with 11 bases in between. From germline, CDR1 is MGHDK and CDR2 SYGVNS. The record originates from a study of cytomegalovirus exposure and HLA in healthy donors. The study's findings and limits: One variant, a missense change in DCLRE1C, was linked in a later analysis to TCR beta V- and J-gene trimming. It was approximately 160 TCR beta chains that were listed as cytomegalovirus-associated. More clonal expansion characterized HLA-associated TCR beta chains than equally common others in a later analysis.

All the people who gave samples were healthy bone marrow donors. Use of 60 Vbeta and 13 Jbeta primers characterized the PCR. Repertoires were generated with immunoSEQ multiplex PCR, while TCRdb's copy carries only in-frame clones and drops some. Of about 150,000 clones in the sample, over 60% were seen once. The chain links TRBV25-1 to TRBJ1-2; D remains ambiguous. Sequenced sample: PBMCs. The TCR sequence derives from a man aged 40-49 years in good health and CMV-seropositive. CDR3 region: CASSEQVRGGYTF. The CDR3 region has the DNA TGTGCCAGCAGTGAACAAGTTCGGGGTGGCTACACCTTC.